The TCR beta chain under discussion was sequenced for a study of shared clonotypes between healthy human individuals. Study-level results: An anticipated effect of sequencing depth on clonotype sharing among donors was recognized. Enrolling few donors narrowed the genetic and exposure-history diversity that was represented.

Sequencing used immunoSEQ multiplex PCR; TCRdb keeps in-frame clones, though not all of them. The table includes about 470,000 clones, roughly 77% detected once. In the case of this clone: Antigen specificity is unknown.

Genomic DNA came from 90 million or so PBMCs in unsorted samples. Looked up from germline, CDR1 is SGHRS and CDR2 is YFSETQ. The CDR3 loop spans 16 amino acids. V was cut by 2 bases and J by 0 bases, with 12 bases left in between. J is TRBJ2-4 and V is TRBV5-1; D is perhaps TRBD1 (6 bases). The sequence was collected from a woman aged 40 to 50 in good health. Some clones in this sample may be carry-over from other donors' samples. The specimen was PBMCs. CDR3 nucleotides: TGCGCCAGCAGCTTACAGGGTCCCCCAGCCAAAAACATTCAGTACTTC. Translation gives CASSLQGPPAKNIQYF. Complete variable domain (other parts from reference TRBV5-1 and TRBJ2-4): KAGVTQTPRYLIKTRGQQVTLSCSPISGHRSVSWYQQTPGQGLQFLFEYFSETQRNKGNFPGRFSGRQFSNSRSEMNVSTLELGDSALYLCASSLQGPPAKNIQYFGAGTRLSVL.